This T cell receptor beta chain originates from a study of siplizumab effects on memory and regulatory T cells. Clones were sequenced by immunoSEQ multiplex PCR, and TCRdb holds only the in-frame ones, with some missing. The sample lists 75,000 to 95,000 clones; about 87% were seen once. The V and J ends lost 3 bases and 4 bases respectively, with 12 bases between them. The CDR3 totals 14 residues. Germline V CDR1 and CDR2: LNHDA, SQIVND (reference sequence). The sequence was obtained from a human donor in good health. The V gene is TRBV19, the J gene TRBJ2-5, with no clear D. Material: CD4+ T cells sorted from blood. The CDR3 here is CASSIKGARETQYF. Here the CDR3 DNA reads TGTGCCAGTAGTATCAAAGGAGCTCGAGAGACCCAGTACTTC.